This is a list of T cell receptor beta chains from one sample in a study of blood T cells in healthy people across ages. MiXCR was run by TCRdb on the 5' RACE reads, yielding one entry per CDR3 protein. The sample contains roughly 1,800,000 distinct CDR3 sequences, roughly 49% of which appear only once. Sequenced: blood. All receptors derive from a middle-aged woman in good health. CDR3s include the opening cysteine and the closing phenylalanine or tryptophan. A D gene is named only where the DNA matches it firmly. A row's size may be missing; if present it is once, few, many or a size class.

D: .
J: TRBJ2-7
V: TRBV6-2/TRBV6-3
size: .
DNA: TGTGCCAGCAGTTACTCGGGAGCGGGCGGCTACGAGCAGTACTTC
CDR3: CASSYSGAGGYEQYF

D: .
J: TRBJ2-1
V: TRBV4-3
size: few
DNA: TGCGCCAGCAGCCGCCTTACAGGTTCCTACAATGAGCAGTTCTTC
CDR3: CASSRLTGSYNEQFF

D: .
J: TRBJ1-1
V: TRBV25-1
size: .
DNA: TGTGCCAGCAGCCAGCAGGGTCGAATGAACACTGAAGCTTTCTTT
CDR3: CASSQQGRMNTEAFF

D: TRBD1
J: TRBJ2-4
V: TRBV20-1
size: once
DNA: TGCAGTGCTATACTCGGGGACAGAGAAAACATTCAGTACTTC
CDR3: CSAILGDRENIQYF

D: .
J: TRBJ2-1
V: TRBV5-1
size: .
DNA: TGCGCCAGCAGCTTGCGTAGGGAATATGAGCAGTTCTTC
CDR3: CASSLRREYEQFF

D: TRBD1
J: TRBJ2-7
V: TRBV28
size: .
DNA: TGTGCCAGCAGTTTCGCCGGGACAGGGGGATCCTACGAGCAGTACTTC
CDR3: CASSFAGTGGSYEQYF

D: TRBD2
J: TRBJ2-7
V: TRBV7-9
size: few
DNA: TGTGCCAGCAGCTTTCCAACCGGGGGGAACTACGAGCAGTACTTC
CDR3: CASSFPTGGNYEQYF

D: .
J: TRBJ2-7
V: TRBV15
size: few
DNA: TGTGCCACCAGCGCCCCGACAGTTACCTACGAGCAGTACTTC
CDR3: CATSAPTVTYEQYF

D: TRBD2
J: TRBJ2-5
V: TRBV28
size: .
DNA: TGTGCCAGCAGTTTTCCGACTAGCGGGGGGCCTCTCCAAGAGACCCAGTACTTC
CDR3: CASSFPTSGGPLQETQYF

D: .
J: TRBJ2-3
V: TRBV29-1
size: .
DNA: TGCAGCGTTGAAGATCGGGCAGGCCTAGATACGCAGTATTTT
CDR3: CSVEDRAGLDTQYF

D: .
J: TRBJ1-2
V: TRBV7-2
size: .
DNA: TGTGCCAGCAGCCCCCAAGCCTATGGCTACACCTTC
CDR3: CASSPQAYGYTF

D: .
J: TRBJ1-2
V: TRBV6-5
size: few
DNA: TGTGCCAGCAGAATTGGACGGACTTATGGCTACACCTTC
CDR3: CASRIGRTYGYTF

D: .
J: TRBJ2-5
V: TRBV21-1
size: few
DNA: TGTGCCAGCAGCAAAGCGGAGAGAGAGACCCAGTACTTC
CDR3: CASSKAERETQYF

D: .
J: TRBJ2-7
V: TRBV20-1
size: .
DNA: TGCAGTGCTAGAGGTGTGGGGTCTCACGAGCAGTACTTC
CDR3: CSARGVGSHEQYF

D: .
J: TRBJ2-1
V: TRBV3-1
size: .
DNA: TGTGCCAGCAGCGAAGAGATAGCGAGCTACAATGAGCAGTTCTTC
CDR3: CASSEEIASYNEQFF

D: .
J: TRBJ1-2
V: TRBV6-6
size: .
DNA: TGTGCCAGCAGTTATGCCCAGCCGGGGGGGGGCTACACCTTC
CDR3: CASSYAQPGGGYTF

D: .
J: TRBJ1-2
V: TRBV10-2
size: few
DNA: TGCGCCAGCAGTGAGGTTCGGGGGGGACGGATTGGCTACACCTTC
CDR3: CASSEVRGGRIGYTF